This T cell receptor (beta chain) was observed in a study of shared clonotypes between healthy human individuals. Notes on the study in general: Rarefaction analysis demonstrated incomplete sorted-subset sequencing notwithstanding large depth.

Positively selected for CCR7, the CD45RO-negative cells used as naive CD8 cells excluded terminally differentiated effector memory CD45RA+ cells. On this clone itself: Antigen specificity is unknown.

Unmatched junction bases numbered 6, after V lost 2 bases and J lost 6 bases. The V gene's germline CDR1 is SGHTA and CDR2 FQGTGA. This CDR3 has 15 amino acids. Profiled with immunoSEQ multiplex PCR; TCRdb holds only in-frame clones, not every one. The repertoire includes fewer than 800,000 clones, roughly 94% of them detected once, and 24% sits in the top ten. Sequenced input: naive CD8+ T cells sorted from blood. The chain combines TRBV7-3 with TRBJ1-1, with 10 bases lining up with TRBD1. The sequence was collected from a man aged 30-40 years in good health. The CDR3 protein is CASSLDRGRWAEAFF. In DNA form, the CDR3 reads TGTGCCAGCAGCTTAGACAGGGGGCGTTGGGCTGAAGCTTTCTTT.